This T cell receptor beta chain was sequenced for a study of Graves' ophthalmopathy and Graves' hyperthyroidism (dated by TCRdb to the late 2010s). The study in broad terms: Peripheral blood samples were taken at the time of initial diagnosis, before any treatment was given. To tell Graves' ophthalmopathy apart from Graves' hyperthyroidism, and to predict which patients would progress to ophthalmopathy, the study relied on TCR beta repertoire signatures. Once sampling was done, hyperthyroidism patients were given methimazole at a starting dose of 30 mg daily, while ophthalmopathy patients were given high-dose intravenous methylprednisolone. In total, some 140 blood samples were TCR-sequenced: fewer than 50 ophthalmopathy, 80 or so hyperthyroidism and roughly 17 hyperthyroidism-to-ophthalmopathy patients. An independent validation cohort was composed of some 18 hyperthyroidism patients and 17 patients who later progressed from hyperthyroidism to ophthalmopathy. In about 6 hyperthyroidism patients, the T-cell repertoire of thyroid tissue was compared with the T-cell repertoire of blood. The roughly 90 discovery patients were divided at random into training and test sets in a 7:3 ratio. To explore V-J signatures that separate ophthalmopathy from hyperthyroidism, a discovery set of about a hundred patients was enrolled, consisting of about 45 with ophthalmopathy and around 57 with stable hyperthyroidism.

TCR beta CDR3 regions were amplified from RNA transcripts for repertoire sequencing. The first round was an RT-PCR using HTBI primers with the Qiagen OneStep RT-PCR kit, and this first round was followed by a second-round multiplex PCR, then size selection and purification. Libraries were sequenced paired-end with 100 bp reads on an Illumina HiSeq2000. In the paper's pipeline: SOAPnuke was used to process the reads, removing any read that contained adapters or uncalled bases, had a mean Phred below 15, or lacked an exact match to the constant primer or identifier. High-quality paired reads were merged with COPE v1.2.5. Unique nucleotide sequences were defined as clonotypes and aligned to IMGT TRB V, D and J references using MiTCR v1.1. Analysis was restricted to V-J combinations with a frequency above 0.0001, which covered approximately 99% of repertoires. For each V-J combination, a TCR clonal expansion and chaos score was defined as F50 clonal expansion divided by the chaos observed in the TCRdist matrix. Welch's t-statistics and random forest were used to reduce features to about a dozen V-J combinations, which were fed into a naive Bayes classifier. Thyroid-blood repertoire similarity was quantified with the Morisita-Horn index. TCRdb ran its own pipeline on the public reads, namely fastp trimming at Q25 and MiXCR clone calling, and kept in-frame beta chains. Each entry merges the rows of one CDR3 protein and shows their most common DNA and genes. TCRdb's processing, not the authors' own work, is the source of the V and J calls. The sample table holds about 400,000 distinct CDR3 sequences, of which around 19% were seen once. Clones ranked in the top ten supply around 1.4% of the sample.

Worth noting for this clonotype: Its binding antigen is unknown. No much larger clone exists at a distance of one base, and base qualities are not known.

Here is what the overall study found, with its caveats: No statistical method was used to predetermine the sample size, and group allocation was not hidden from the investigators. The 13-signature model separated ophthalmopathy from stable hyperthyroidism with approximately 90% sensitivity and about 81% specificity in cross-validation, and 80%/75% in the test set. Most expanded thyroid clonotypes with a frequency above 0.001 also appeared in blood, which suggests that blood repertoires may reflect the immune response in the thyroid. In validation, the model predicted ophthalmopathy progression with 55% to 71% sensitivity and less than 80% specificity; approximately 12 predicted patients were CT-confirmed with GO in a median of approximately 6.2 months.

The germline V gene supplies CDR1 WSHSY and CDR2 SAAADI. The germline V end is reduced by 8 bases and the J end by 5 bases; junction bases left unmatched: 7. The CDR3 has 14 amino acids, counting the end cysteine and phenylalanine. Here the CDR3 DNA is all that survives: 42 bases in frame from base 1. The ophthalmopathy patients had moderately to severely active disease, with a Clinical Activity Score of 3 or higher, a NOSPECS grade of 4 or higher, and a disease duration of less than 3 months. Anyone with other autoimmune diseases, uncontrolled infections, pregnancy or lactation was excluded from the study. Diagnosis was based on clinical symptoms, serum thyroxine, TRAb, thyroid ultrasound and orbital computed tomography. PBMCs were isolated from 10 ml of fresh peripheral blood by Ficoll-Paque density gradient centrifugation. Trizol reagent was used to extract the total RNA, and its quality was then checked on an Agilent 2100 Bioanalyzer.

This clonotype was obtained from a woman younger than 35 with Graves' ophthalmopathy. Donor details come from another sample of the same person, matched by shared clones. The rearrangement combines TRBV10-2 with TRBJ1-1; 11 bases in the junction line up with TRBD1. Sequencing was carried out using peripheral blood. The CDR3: CASAAGTGGTEAFF. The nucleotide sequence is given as TGCGCCAGCGCCGCCGGGACAGGGGGAACTGAAGCTTTCTTT.